Shown below are 19 T cell receptor beta chains from a single sample sequenced in a study of PD-L1 blockade in urothelial cancer. Produced via immunoSEQ multiplex PCR; TCRdb's table is partial and in-frame only. The table has tens of thousands of clones, 84% seen once. Sequenced here: PBMCs, sampled around atezolizumab (anti-PD-L1) treatment. The receptors here all came from a man aged 70 or older with urothelial cancer.

The chain employs TRBV7-9 and TRBJ2-2; 8 bases match TRBD2. Germline values: CDR1 SEHNR, CDR2 FQNEAQ (reference sequence). V gave up 4 bases and J gave up 5 bases; unmatched junction bases: 9. The CDR3 totals 16 residues. In DNA form, the CDR3 reads TGTGCCAGCAGCTCCCCCGGGGGGGGGAAGACCGGGGAGCTGTTTTTT. Translating gives CASSSPGGGKTGELFF.

The gene calls are TRBV19 and TRBJ2-7; 10 bases line up with TRBD2. The CDR3 spans 16 residues. Germline assignment: CDR1 LNHDA and CDR2 SQIVND (reference sequence). After removal of 9 bases from V and 5 bases from J, the junction contained 16 bases not matched to a gene. CDR3: CASQNGGLARPHEQYF. The CDR3 nucleotides are TGTGCCAGCCAAAACGGGGGACTAGCGAGACCCCACGAGCAGTACTTC.

The chain combines TRBV6-6 with TRBJ1-1; 11 nucleotides align to TRBD1. Trimming at V came to 5 bases and at J to 5 bases, leaving 7 bases not matched to a gene. The CDR3 covers 15 residues. Per germline, CDR1 MNHNY and CDR2 SVGAGI (reference sequence). The CDR3 sequence: CASSPGTGGYTEAFF. In DNA form, the CDR3 reads TGTGCCAGCAGTCCCGGGACAGGGGGATATACTGAAGCTTTCTTT.

This clone was seen just once. The gene calls are TRBV18 and TRBJ1-3, with no clear D. CDR3 length equals 17 residues. Germline V gene sequence: CDR1 KGHSH, CDR2 LQKENI. V was cut by 0 bases and J by 4 bases, with 16 bases left in between. In DNA, the CDR3 is TGTGCCAGCTCACCACCGAATGAGGGAGTATCGGGAAACACCATATATTTT. As protein: CASSPPNEGVSGNTIYF.

The rearrangement joins TRBV18 to TRBJ2-1; 11 positions match TRBD1. With V trimmed by 3 bases and J by 7 bases, 11 bases remained unmatched. Germline V CDR1 and CDR2: KGHSH, LQKENI. The CDR3 length is 17 residues. CDR3 loop: CASSPENGQGARNEQFF. In nucleotides, the CDR3 is TGTGCCAGCTCACCGGAGAATGGACAGGGGGCGCGAAATGAGCAGTTCTTC.

The chain recombines TRBV11-2 with TRBJ2-5, with D possibly TRBD1 on 5 matching bases. The CDR3 contains 14 residues. V was clipped by 5 bases and J by 1 base, with 11 bases between them. Germline-derived CDR1 and CDR2 are SGHAT and FQNNGV. CDR3 sequence reads: CASSAPQGQETQYF. DNA of the CDR3: TGTGCCAGCAGCGCCCCTCAGGGCCAAGAGACCCAGTACTTC.

The rearrangement joins TRBV27 to TRBJ2-3, with 11 bases identical to TRBD2. Germline V gene sequence: CDR1 MNHEY, CDR2 SMNVEV (reference sequence). J was trimmed by 0 bases and V by 2 bases; bases with no gene match: 4. The CDR3 is made up of 17 amino acids. The CDR3 sequence is CASSLLAGGASTDTQYF. CDR3 coding DNA: TGTGCCAGCAGTTTACTAGCGGGAGGAGCTAGCACAGATACGCAGTATTTT.

The J gene is TRBJ2-7, the V gene TRBV19, with TRBD2 matching over 11 bases. V lost 5 bases to trimming and J lost 0 bases; unmatched junction nucleotides: 3. The V gene's germline CDR1 is LNHDA and CDR2 SQIVND (reference sequence). The CDR3 runs 15 residues. This CDR3 reads CASSLAGGFSYEQYF. The CDR3 coding sequence is TGTGCCAGTAGTTTAGCGGGAGGGTTCTCCTACGAGCAGTACTTC.

The chain employs TRBV5-1 and TRBJ2-3, with TRBD2 as a possible D gene (6 bases). CDR3 length: 15 residues. The V end lost 6 bases, the J end lost 0 bases, and 14 bases lay between the germline ends. Germline values: CDR1 SGHRS, CDR2 YFSETQ. The CDR3 DNA follows: TGCGCCAGCACCCAGCACGGGGGTAGCACAGATACGCAGTATTTT. It specifies CASTQHGGSTDTQYF.

This chain joins TRBV6-6 and TRBJ1-3; unclear D gene. Trimming removed 0 bases from V and 4 bases from J, with 7 bases in between. Germline CDR1 reads MNHNY; CDR2 reads SVGAGI (reference sequence). This CDR3 spans 14 amino acids. The CDR3 DNA sequence: TGTGCCAGCAGTTACTCAGAGGGCGGAAACACCATATATTTT. It encodes CASSYSEGGNTIYF.

The chain couples TRBV29-1 to TRBJ2-5, with D tentatively TRBD2 (7 bases). Germline CDR1 and CDR2: SQVTM and ANQGSEA. Deletions cut 3 bases from V and 9 bases from J, with 23 bases between. The CDR3 has 15 amino acids. The CDR3 is CSVEARRGLVGAQYF. As DNA, the CDR3 is TGCAGCGTTGAGGCTAGGCGGGGGCTAGTTGGGGCCCAGTACTTC.

This chain uses TRBV18 with TRBJ1-1, with D perhaps TRBD1 (5 bases). In germline, CDR1 is KGHSH, CDR2 LQKENI. CDR3 length equals 15 residues. Trimming stripped 3 bases from V and 4 bases from J, with 15 bases between. CDR3 DNA sequence: TGTGCCAGCTCACCCTGGCAGGGAAGGGGCACTGAAGCTTTCTTT. Translation: CASSPWQGRGTEAFF.

The rearrangement uses TRBV27 and TRBJ1-5, with D possibly TRBD1 on 6 matching bases. Germline CDR1 reads MNHEY; CDR2 reads SMNVEV (reference sequence). The CDR3 consists of 16 residues. The V end was cut by 6 bases, the J end by 4 bases, with 19 bases between. The CDR3 loop reads CASREGTGTGNQPQHF. CDR3 nucleotide sequence: TGTGCCAGCAGGGAAGGAACAGGGACGGGGAATCAGCCCCAGCATTTT.

This clone was counted between two and nine times. This chain uses TRBV4-2 with TRBJ1-4; TRBD1 matches at 7 bases. Germline V CDR1 and CDR2: LGHNA, YNFKEQ. V trimming: 0 bases; J trimming: 8 bases; junction bases outside the gene matches: 6. The CDR3 extends over 15 amino acids. The DNA of the CDR3 is TGTGCCAGCAGCCAAGAGGAGGGGGCTAGGGAAAAACTGTTTTTT. Translated: CASSQEEGAREKLFF.

The chain couples TRBV6-1 to TRBJ1-2; D not certain. The germline V and J ends were trimmed by 5 bases and 0 bases, with 10 bases remaining between them. Per germline, CDR1 MNHNS and CDR2 SASEGT. The CDR3 is 14 amino acids. CDR3 amino acids: CASSSTFANYGYTF. The CDR3 coding sequence is TGTGCCAGCAGTTCTACTTTCGCTAACTATGGCTACACCTTC.

This sequence joins TRBV9 and TRBJ2-5; possible D gene TRBD1, 7 bases. V lost 0 bases and J lost 4, with 10 bases in between. Germline V gene sequence: CDR1 SGDLS, CDR2 YYNGEE. The CDR3 is made up of 14 amino acids. Here the CDR3 reads CASSVGQGGETQYF. CDR3 nucleotides: TGTGCCAGCAGCGTAGGGCAGGGGGGAGAGACCCAGTACTTC.

V and J are TRBV9 and TRBJ1-1; 9 bases map to TRBD1. CDR3 length: 16 residues. Per the germline V gene, CDR1 is SGDLS and CDR2 is YYNGEE. Trimming removed 0 bases from V and 1 base from J; junction bases left unmatched: 4. DNA for the CDR3: TGTGCCAGCAGCGTAGCTACGGGACAGGGGAACACTGAAGCTTTCTTT. It encodes CASSVATGQGNTEAFF.

This chain connects TRBV5-4 to TRBJ1-1; 9 bases are shared with TRBD1. Unmatched junction bases numbered 6, after V lost 4 bases and J lost 8 bases. Germline assignment: CDR1 SGHNT and CDR2 YYREEE (reference sequence). The CDR3 totals 13 residues. The CDR3 protein is CASSPGQGLEAFF. The DNA for the CDR3 is TGTGCCAGCAGCCCAGGACAGGGGTTGGAAGCTTTCTTT.

V is TRBV30 and J is TRBJ2-7, with D possibly TRBD2 on 6 matching bases. Deletions cut 8 bases from V and 4 bases from J, with 15 bases between. Germline assignment: CDR1 GTSNPN and CDR2 SVGIG (reference sequence). There are 12 residues in the CDR3. CDR3 loop: CAAPSEGYEQYF. CDR3 DNA sequence: TGTGCCGCCCCATCGGAGGGGTACGAGCAGTACTTC.